This TCR beta chain was sequenced during a study of regulatory T cells in long-lasting Graves disease. Comments on this clonotype: The antigen is unknown.

Sequencing libraries for TCR beta were prepared with iRepertoire HTBI primers and Arm-PCR of CDR3 regions. MiXCR, applied by TCRdb to the multiplex PCR reads, yields one record per CDR3 protein. The table shows 400,000 to 450,000 distinct CDR3 sequences, with around 14% occurring only once. Overall study results and limits: There was favoring of TRBV28, TRBJ1-2 and TRBJ2-5 in persistent disease. Relative to new patients (roughly 970), persistent patients exhibited greater sharing of public clonotypes (about 3,000).

CDR1 MNHNS and CDR2 SASEGT come from the germline V gene. The CDR3 is 14 amino acids. V lost 6 bases and J lost 8, with 19 bases in between. The sample's time point: newly diagnosed GD, antithyroid drugs for less than 3 months. The TCR library was made from RNA that had been extracted from PBMCs in TRIzol. These data were also reused for a study on T cells in Graves' hyperthyroidism and ophthalmopathy. In that study: Diagnosis of hyperthyroidism was new in patients aged 18 to 65, and its duration was under 2 months. Ophthalmopathy was told apart from stable hyperthyroidism by a 13 V-J model.

The chain couples TRBV6-1 to TRBJ1-2; possibly TRBD1 for D (5 bases). Sample: peripheral blood mononuclear cells (PBMCs), taken at new diagnosis, from a patient treated with antithyroid drugs. This TCR was sampled from a woman in her twenties or thirties with Graves disease. The CDR3 bases are TGTGCCAGCAGGCCCCGGGGACTCCTGGAGGGCTACACCTTC. Amino acid sequence: CASRPRGLLEGYTF.